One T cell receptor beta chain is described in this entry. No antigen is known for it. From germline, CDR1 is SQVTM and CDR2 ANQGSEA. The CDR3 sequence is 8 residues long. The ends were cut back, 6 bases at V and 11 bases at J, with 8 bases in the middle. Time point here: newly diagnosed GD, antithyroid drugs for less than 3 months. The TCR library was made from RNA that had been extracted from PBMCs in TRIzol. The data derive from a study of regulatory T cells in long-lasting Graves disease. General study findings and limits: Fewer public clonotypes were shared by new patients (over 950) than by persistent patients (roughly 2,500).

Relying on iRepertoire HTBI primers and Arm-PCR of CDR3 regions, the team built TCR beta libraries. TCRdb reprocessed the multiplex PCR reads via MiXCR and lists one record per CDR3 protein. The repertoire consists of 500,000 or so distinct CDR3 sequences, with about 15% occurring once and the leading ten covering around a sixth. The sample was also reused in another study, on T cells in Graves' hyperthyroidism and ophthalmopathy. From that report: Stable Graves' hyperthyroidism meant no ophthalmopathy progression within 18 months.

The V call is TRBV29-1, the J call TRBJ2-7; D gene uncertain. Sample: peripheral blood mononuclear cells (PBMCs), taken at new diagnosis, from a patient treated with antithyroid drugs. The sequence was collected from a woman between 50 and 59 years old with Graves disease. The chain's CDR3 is CSVTWKYF. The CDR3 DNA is TGCAGCGTAACCTGGAAGTACTTC.